This TCR beta chain was sequenced during a study of T cells in women clearing cervical HPV infection. Profiled with immunoSEQ multiplex PCR; TCRdb holds only in-frame clones, not every one. The sample includes about 33,000 clones. Looked up from germline, CDR1 is SGHDT and CDR2 is YYEEEE. The CDR3 contains 15 residues. The V and J ends lost 3 bases and 4 bases, in that order; junction bases with no gene match: 5. Points on this clone: The missing CDR3 end, 3 residues past where the read stops, is filled in from the germline J gene.

This TCR was recovered from a woman aged 18-70 years with a cervical HPV16 infection that either progressed to CIN3+ or cleared (not recorded which). Input material: blood buffy coat. The chain carries TRBV5-6 and TRBJ2-7; 12 positions match TRBD1. The CDR3 bases that were read are TGTGCCAGCAGCTACCGGGACAGGGGGCTGTACGAG. The encoded protein is CASSYRDRGLYE. The full CDR3 is CASSYRDRGLYEQYF.